This T cell receptor beta chain comes out of a study of identical twins. Overall study results and limits: Shared out-of-frame alpha sequences (those common to twins) showed excess low generation probability. Memory repertoires lacked the insertion deficit that abundant cord blood beta clonotypes showed.

TCRdb re-analysed the 5' RACE reads in MiXCR, keeping a single row per CDR3 protein. The sample records about 280,000 distinct CDR3 sequences, about 8.1% being singletons. This CDR3 comprises 14 residues. Trimming removed 3 bases from V and 5 bases from J, with 12 bases in between. Germline V CDR1 and CDR2: SGHDT, YYEEEE. Only a few counts were recorded for this clonotype. Its matching antigen is unknown. The sample was also linked to a second study, of yellow fever vaccine responses in identical twins.

V and J are TRBV5-6 and TRBJ1-5, with D possibly TRBD1 on 5 matching bases. This TCR was sampled from a woman aged 18-30 years in good health. Input material: memory (CD45RO+) T cells sorted from blood. The CDR3 loop is CASSSGGGDQPQHF. CDR3 coding DNA: TGTGCCAGCAGCTCCGGGGGAGGGGATCAGCCCCAGCATTTT.